The T cell receptor beta chain under discussion was sequenced for a study of cytomegalovirus exposure and HLA in healthy donors (dated 2017 in TCRdb). Regarding the complete study: An earlier analysis of approximately 640 of the donors reported more than 250 Gb of sequence data and approximately 110 million unique TCR beta sequences from some 180 million T cells. Class I and class II HLA loci were covered by the typing at four-digit resolution. A later genetic analysis took genome-wide SNP genotypes for about three fifths of the roughly 700 donors and used that subset as a discovery cohort. High-throughput TCR immunosequencing, statistical association of individual TCRs with disease status, and machine learning were combined to predict cytomegalovirus infection status. Because of strong linkage in the cohort, roughly five DR-DQ haplotypes were treated as single units for association and clustering. The study used immunosequencing to profile the T cell repertoires of approximately 640 subjects and linked those repertoires to cytomegalovirus serostatus. The later analysis used no new phenotypic data to find candidate immune exposures, relying instead on TCR beta sequences and their occurrence across donors. In an earlier analysis of roughly 600 of the donors, high-throughput TCR beta sequencing was used to judge whether each TCR beta V gene segment behaved as functional or pseudogenic. A later analysis re-analyzed previously published TCR beta repertoires from 500 to 700 donors and added high-resolution HLA genotyping to study TCR occurrence patterns. The genetic ancestry cluster associated with self-reported Caucasian donors included 81% of the 398 genotyped donors. Roughly 300 gigabases of sequencing data and roughly 81 million unique TCR sequences made up an early release that covered approximately 620 HLA-typed donors. A separate validation cohort of about 110 different subjects was used in addition to the approximately 640-subject first cohort. The aim of the study was to test whether cataloging public T cell receptors could identify signatures of past pathogen exposure. On average, roughly 250,000 unique TCR beta nucleotide sequences were sequenced per donor among some 420 genotyped donors of the cohort, with roughly 18% of those sequences being non-productive. Donor age, sex, ethnicity and CMV serostatus were compiled together with the repertoire data. Typing coverage varied by locus: roughly 620-640 donors for A, B, C, DRB1 and DQB1; more than 500 for DQA1; 606 for DPA1; about 450 for DPB1. Every repertoire in the discovery cohort had been generated on one and the same sequencing platform. Broader findings and caveats from the paper: Some IMGT-functional V segments, including TRBV6-2 and TRBV6-3, could not be told apart with the 87-base-pair reads, so those segments were excluded. Because HLA typing was missing for some donors at each locus, association tests included only the typed subset. In vitro tests confirmed that a few of the cytomegalovirus-associated TCR beta chains recognize cytomegalovirus antigens. Sequencing depth was assumed to be roughly uniform across donors in the presence/absence analyses, though that assumption may not hold. Cytomegalovirus status was reported to be diagnosed by the classifier with high specificity and sensitivity in both the original and validation cohorts. Strong co-occurrence of HLA alleles, especially DR and DQ, made assigning TCR associations to individual alleles difficult. Over 15 rarely observed V segments, including chromosome 9 orphons, were excluded from the earlier analysis of approximately 500 of the donors because counts were too low. In a later analysis, HLA-associated TCR beta chains were found to be more clonally expanded and to have lower generation probabilities than equally common non-associated chains. In a later analysis, most CMV-associated TCR beta chains were found to appear HLA-restricted, with HLA associations seemingly driven largely by CMV exposure. This cohort had only TCR beta chains sequenced, and the lack of alpha or paired-chain data limited which features could be detected. A further reported finding was that TCR beta sequences accurately predicted the HLA-A and HLA-B alleles for most subjects in the first cohort. In a later analysis, several top co-occurrence clusters were reported to appear linked to parvovirus B19, influenza, CMV and Epstein-Barr virus. Most TCR sequences were observed very rarely across donors, whereas some public TCRs were present in many individuals. Broadly in line with IMGT annotations, most TCR beta V segments showed up in productive rearrangements about 87% or about 30% of the time in an earlier analysis of about 500 of the donors. Linkage disequilibrium might explain the correlated functional status among segregating V segments, but an unknown experimental factor could not be ruled out. According to a later genetic analysis, donors in an Asian-associated ancestry cluster had fewer N-insertions in productive TCRs than the roughly 700-donor mean. According to a later analysis, TCR association rates differed among HLA loci, with DRB1 alleles showing the most associated TCRs and HLA-C alleles showing the fewest. The only immune exposure information available for the cohort was CMV serostatus. In the study, 150 to 200 TCR beta chains were listed as associated with cytomegalovirus. In a later analysis, 16,951 TCR beta sequences were associated with specific HLA alleles at a false discovery rate of 0.05. It was suggested by the authors that the approach could potentially be generalized to other disease states and immunological phenotypes. A cluster of highly shared sequence variants was judged likely to represent a technical artifact of the sequencing pipeline. V-gene and J-gene trimming of TCR beta chains was associated with a missense DCLRE1C variant in a later genetic analysis, and the association was replicated in an independent cohort.

The cohort consisted of hundreds of healthy bone marrow donors. All cohort members were sampled while nominally healthy, although unrecorded immune exposures were likely present. The donor tested CMV seronegative and was one of the 352 seronegative cohort members. Every donor gave a peripheral blood sample, and the peripheral blood mononuclear cells from that sample were used for TCR beta sequencing. Genomic DNA extraction from the blood cell samples was performed with the Qiagen DNeasy Blood Extraction Kit. With respect to this clone: Its antigen has not been determined. Per-base quality was not reported, and no clone a single base away is much larger than it.

CDR1 and CDR2, per the germline V gene, are SGHRS and YFSETQ. Spanning cysteine to phenylalanine, the CDR3 consists of 15 amino acids. The entry retains the CDR3 DNA only, 45 bases that are in frame from base 1. The junction shows trimming of 4 bases on V and 3 bases on J, and the gene matches do not reach 5 bases of it. Library preparation was by the immunoSEQ multiplex PCR assay. The multiplex PCR relied on a mix of 60 forward primers for TCR Vbeta segments and 13 reverse primers for TCR Jbeta segments. A multiplex PCR assay on genomic DNA amplified the CDR3 region of rearranged TCR beta genes. On the Illumina HiSeq System, the amplified TCR beta libraries were sequenced as 87-base-pair reads. On the study's bioinformatics: A later analysis tallied 70 million to 100 million unique TCR beta chains across the 700 or so repertoires, and some 12 million of those chains were shared by two or more donors. To remove PCR and sequencing errors, raw reads were error-corrected and collapsed into unique sequences using a nearest-neighbor algorithm that merged closely related sequences. Alignment of CDR3 sequences to IMGT reference sequences was used to assign V, D and J gene segments. Each retained sequence needed at least a six-nucleotide match to both a V gene segment and a J gene segment. Rearrangements were called productive when the CDR3 lacked stop codons and stayed in frame with V and J; all others were non-productive. CDR3 was defined according to IMGT convention as the region running from the second conserved V-encoded cysteine to the conserved J-encoded phenylalanine. Sequences without an unambiguous match to a single V gene segment were excluded from the earlier analysis of about 630 of the donors. An earlier analysis of several hundred of the donors called V segments functional above 56.7% productive rearrangements and segregating when the between-donor standard deviation exceeded 5%. A statistical classification framework was built to diagnose cytomegalovirus status from the catalog of TCR beta chain sequences. V and J gene assignment, in a later analysis, came from comparing TCR nucleotide sequences with IMGT/GENE-DB human TR gene sequences. A later analysis assigned CDR3 sequences and most-parsimonious VDJ recombination scenarios with the TCRdist pipeline. In a later analysis, each TCR beta chain was defined by its CDR3 amino acid sequence together with its V-gene family, and reads lacking a unique V-gene family were excluded. To address suspected cross-contamination and a sequencing artifact, a later analysis removed roughly 580 highly shared, low-generation-probability nucleotide sequences. In a later analysis, a clonal expansion index was calculated for each public chain from normalized within-repertoire ranks of inferred template counts. A later analysis computed generation probabilities with a VDJ recombination model fitted to out-of-frame rearrangements, and checked the results against IGoR. In a later analysis, TCR-TCR, TCR-HLA and TCR-CMV co-occurrence was scored with hypergeometric tests, and a repertoire-size bias correction was applied to TCR pairs. To estimate false discovery rates, a later analysis permuted the HLA or CMV assignments 20 times. In a later analysis, co-occurring TCRs were grouped using DBSCAN, with TCRdist sequence similarity added in when clustering inside HLA-allele-positive subsets. Repertoires with fewer than 30,000 or more than 120,000 public chains, plus five repertoires with anomalous nucleotide sharing, were excluded from co-occurrence clustering. Entries here come from immuneACCESS through TCRdb and include only in-frame sequences with V and J called. Some clones fail to appear in such tables; in the studies checked, an unresolved V gene covers under half of the shortfall, and the cause of the remainder is unknown. The DNA was the basis for D and trimming; V, J and clone size are from that table. This sample gives under 250,000 clones in total; 60% to 80% of them show up just once. The top ten clones comprise 1.5% to 2% of the sample.

The TCR originated in a male donor in good health and CMV-seronegative. Material: PBMCs. The chain employs TRBV5-1 and TRBJ1-3, with 9 bases matching TRBD1. CDR3 protein: CASSGGTGIGNTIYF. The base sequence is TGCGCCAGCAGCGGCGGGACAGGGATTGGAAACACCATATATTTT.